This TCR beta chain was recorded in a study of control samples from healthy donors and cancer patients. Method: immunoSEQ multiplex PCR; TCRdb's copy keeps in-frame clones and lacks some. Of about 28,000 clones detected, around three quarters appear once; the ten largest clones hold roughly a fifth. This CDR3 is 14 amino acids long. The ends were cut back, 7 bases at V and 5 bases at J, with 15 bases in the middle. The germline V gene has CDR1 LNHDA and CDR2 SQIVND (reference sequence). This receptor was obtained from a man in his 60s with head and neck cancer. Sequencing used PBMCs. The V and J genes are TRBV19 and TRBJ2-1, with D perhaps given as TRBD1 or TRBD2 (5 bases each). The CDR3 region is CASTVRGDNNEQFF. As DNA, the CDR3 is TGTGCCAGTACCGTGAGAGGGGATAACAATGAGCAGTTCTTC.